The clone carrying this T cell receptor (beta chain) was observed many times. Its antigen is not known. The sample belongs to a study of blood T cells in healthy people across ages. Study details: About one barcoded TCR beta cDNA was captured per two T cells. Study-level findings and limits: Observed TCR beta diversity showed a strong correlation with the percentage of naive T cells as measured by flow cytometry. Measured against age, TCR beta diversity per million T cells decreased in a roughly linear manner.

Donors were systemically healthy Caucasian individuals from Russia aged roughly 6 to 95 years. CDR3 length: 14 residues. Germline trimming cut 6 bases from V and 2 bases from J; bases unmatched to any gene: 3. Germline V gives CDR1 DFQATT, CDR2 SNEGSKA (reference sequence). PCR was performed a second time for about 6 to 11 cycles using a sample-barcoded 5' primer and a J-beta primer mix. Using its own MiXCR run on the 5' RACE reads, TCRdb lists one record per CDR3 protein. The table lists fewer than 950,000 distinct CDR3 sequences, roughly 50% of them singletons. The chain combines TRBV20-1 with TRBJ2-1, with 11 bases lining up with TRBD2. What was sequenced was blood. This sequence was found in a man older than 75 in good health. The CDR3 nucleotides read TGCAGTGCGATAGCGGGAGGGCCCTACAATGAGCAGTTCTTC. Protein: CSAIAGGPYNEQFF.